This T cell receptor beta chain was identified during a study of blood T cell repertoires in COVID-19. Study details: PBMCs, B-cell-depleted T cells, or T cells were the source of the cDNA or gDNA that made up the material.

The repertoire was sequenced with immunoSEQ multiplex PCR; TCRdb's copy has only in-frame clones and lacks some. The repertoire holds 150,000 to 200,000 clones, with more than 60% as singletons. V lost 7 bases to trimming and J lost 0 bases, with 17 bases between them. Germline V CDR1 and CDR2: MNHNY, SVGAGI (reference sequence). The CDR3 contains 16 residues. The sequence came from a man aged 50 or older who had recovered from COVID-19. The chain recombines TRBV6-6 with TRBJ2-3; D is possibly TRBD2 (7 bases). Sequencing was carried out using peripheral blood. The CDR3 reads CASTRGGVTSTDTQYF. The CDR3 nucleotides are TGTGCCAGCACCAGAGGGGGGGTCACGAGCACAGATACGCAGTATTTT.